This TCR beta chain originates from a study of T cells in Graves' hyperthyroidism and ophthalmopathy. The study, taken as a whole, reports: A model of 13 V-J features distinguished ophthalmopathy from stable hyperthyroidism.

V was pared by 2 bases and J by 5 bases, with 11 bases between. Germline-derived CDR1 and CDR2 are KGHDR and SFDVKD. This CDR3 has 14 amino acids. From RNA transcripts, TCR beta CDR3 regions were amplified. When the TCR CDR3 underwent first-round RT-PCR, the HTBI primer set was used. Each CDR3 protein gets one entry after TCRdb re-called the multiplex PCR reads with MiXCR. The repertoire holds about 500,000 distinct CDR3 sequences, with about 16% as singletons. Details on this clonotype: Its antigen is still unknown.

Sequenced sample: blood. The J gene is TRBJ2-5, the V gene TRBV24-1; no reliable D call. This sequence originates from a woman in her thirties with Graves' ophthalmopathy. The CDR3 protein is CATSDSWVGETQYF. The CDR3 coding sequence is TGTGCCACCAGTGATTCCTGGGTTGGGGAGACCCAGTACTTC.